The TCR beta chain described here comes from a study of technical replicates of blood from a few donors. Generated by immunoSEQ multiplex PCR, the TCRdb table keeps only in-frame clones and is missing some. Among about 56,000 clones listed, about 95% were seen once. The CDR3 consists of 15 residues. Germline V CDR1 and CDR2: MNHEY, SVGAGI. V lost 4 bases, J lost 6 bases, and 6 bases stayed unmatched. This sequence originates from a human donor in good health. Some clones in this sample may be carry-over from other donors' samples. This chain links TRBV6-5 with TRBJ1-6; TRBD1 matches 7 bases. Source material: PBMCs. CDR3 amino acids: CASSFYRGPNSPLHF. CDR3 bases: TGTGCCAGCAGTTTTTACAGGGGCCCTAATTCACCCCTCCACTTT.